Here is one T cell receptor (beta chain) with its context. The antigen is undetermined. Vbeta (60) and Jbeta (13) primers were used in the PCR. Sequencing used immunoSEQ multiplex PCR; TCRdb keeps in-frame clones, though not all of them. The sample holds about 150,000 clones. The CDR3 is 16 amino acids. V was pared by 5 bases and J by 15 bases, with 16 bases of the junction left unmatched. Germline assignment: CDR1 SGHTA and CDR2 FQGNSA. The data are from a study of cytomegalovirus exposure and HLA in healthy donors. Notes on the study in general: Researchers counted about 150 TCR beta chains as cytomegalovirus-associated. Reported findings show TCR beta sequences accurately forecast HLA-A and HLA-B alleles in most subjects. TCR beta chain V- and J-gene trimming was linked, in a later analysis, to a missense variant in DCLRE1C.

The genes are TRBV7-2 and TRBJ2-1, with 13 nucleotides matching TRBD2. The sequenced sample was PBMCs. The origin of this receptor is a woman in her forties or fifties in good health and CMV-seronegative. CDR3 amino acids: CASSPYGLGTSGASFF. The CDR3 DNA is TGTGCCAGCAGCCCCTATGGCCTCGGGACTAGCGGGGCCTCGTTCTTC.